These T cell receptor beta chains were read from a single sample in a study of Graves' ophthalmopathy and Graves' hyperthyroidism. TCRdb itself ran the multiplex PCR reads through MiXCR, one entry per CDR3 protein. The top ten clones hold around 40% of a sample with a few hundred thousand distinct CDR3 sequences, roughly 21% of them seen once. Sequencing was performed on peripheral blood. These receptors all stem from a woman in her fifties or sixties with Graves' ophthalmopathy. The CDR3 runs from the conserved cysteine through the conserved F or W. The D gene is left open where the match is weak. Expanded clones get a size class; other rows say once, few or many, or leave the size out.

D gene,V gene,J gene,clone size,CDR3 protein,CDR3 DNA
TRBD2,TRBV28,TRBJ2-7,many,CASSPKLAGVYEQYF,TGTGCCAGCAGTCCCAAACTAGCGGGAGTCTACGAGCAGTACTTC
TRBD1,TRBV19,TRBJ1-2,.,CASSQSGTASFGGLYGYTF,TGTGCCAGTAGTCAATCTGGGACAGCTTCATTTGGTGGCCTCTATGGCTACACCTTC
.,TRBV4-2,TRBJ1-2,.,CASSHQWGDADGYTF,TGTGCCAGCAGCCATCAATGGGGGGACGCGGATGGCTACACCTTC
TRBD1,TRBV12-3/TRBV12-4,TRBJ1-2,many,CASSGDRVGYGYTF,TGTGCCAGCAGCGGGGACAGGGTAGGCTATGGCTACACCTTC
.,TRBV5-5,TRBJ2-2,.,CASSTQGNTGELFF,TGTGCCAGCAGCACTCAGGGGAACACCGGGGAGCTGTTTTTT
.,TRBV6-1,TRBJ1-2,many,CASREPYGYTF,TGTGCCAGCAGGGAACCCTATGGCTACACCTTC
.,TRBV28,TRBJ1-6,many,CASSLLGAGNSPLHF,TGTGCCAGCAGTTTATTGGGCGCCGGTAATTCACCCCTCCACTTT
.,TRBV20-1,TRBJ2-7,few,CSARGMTNSYEQYF,TGCAGTGCTAGAGGCATGACAAACTCCTACGAGCAGTACTTC
.,TRBV4-2,TRBJ2-4,many,CASSQQQGGGIQYF,TGTGCCAGCAGCCAGCAACAGGGAGGCGGCATTCAGTACTTC
TRBD2,TRBV30,TRBJ2-5,many,CAWSTSGTETQYF,TGTGCCTGGAGTACTAGCGGGACAGAGACCCAGTACTTC
TRBD1,TRBV6-1,TRBJ1-1,many,CASSTTGAGHTEAFF,TGTGCCAGCAGTACGACAGGGGCCGGCCACACTGAAGCTTTCTTT
.,TRBV20-1,TRBJ2-7,many,CSARPLEEGLEQYF,TGCAGTGCTAGGCCGCTGGAAGAGGGGCTCGAGCAGTACTTC
TRBD1,TRBV12-3/TRBV12-4,TRBJ1-5,many,CASSPRDRGRGQPQHF,TGTGCCAGCAGTCCCAGGGACAGGGGGCGCGGTCAGCCCCAGCATTTT
TRBD1,TRBV6-1,TRBJ1-1,many,CASSLPDRATEAFF,TGTGCCAGCAGCCTACCGGACAGGGCCACTGAAGCTTTCTTT
.,TRBV6-1,TRBJ1-5,.,CASSFLGDSNQPQHF,TGTGCCAGCAGCTTCTTGGGTGATAGCAATCAGCCCCAGCATTTT
.,TRBV7-9,TRBJ2-7,many,CASSSGGDPLHEQYF,TGTGCCAGCAGCTCAGGGGGGGACCCCCTCCACGAGCAGTACTTC
TRBD2,TRBV30,TRBJ2-7,many,CAWRDPRPGLAGVAQYF,TGTGCCTGGAGGGACCCTCGGCCTGGACTAGCGGGAGTGGCGCAGTACTTC
.,TRBV10-3,TRBJ2-2,many,CAIQQNTGELFF,TGTGCCATCCAGCAGAACACCGGGGAGCTGTTTTTT
TRBD2,TRBV27,TRBJ2-7,many,CASSLGLAGVGYEQYF,TGTGCCAGCAGTTTGGGACTAGCGGGAGTTGGCTACGAGCAGTACTTC
.,TRBV6-2/TRBV6-3,TRBJ1-3,many,CASSKQGAGNTIYF,TGTGCCAGCAGCAAACAAGGGGCTGGAAACACCATATATTTT
TRBD1,TRBV6-1,TRBJ1-5,many,CASTQPPGQGNQPQHF,TGTGCCAGCACCCAACCACCCGGACAGGGCAATCAGCCCCAGCATTTT
.,TRBV28,TRBJ2-7,many,CASSFNGDPAYEQYF,TGTGCCAGCAGTTTCAACGGGGACCCCGCCTACGAGCAGTACTTC
.,TRBV5-4,TRBJ2-7,many,CASSLVFRGRVEQYF,TGTGCCAGCAGCTTGGTTTTCAGGGGGAGGGTCGAGCAGTACTTC
.,TRBV19,TRBJ1-6,many,CASTPSRTPNSPLHF,TGTGCCAGTACCCCGTCCAGGACCCCTAATTCACCCCTCCACTTT
.,TRBV19,TRBJ2-4,.,CASSINRQNIQYF,TGTGCCAGTAGTATTAACAGACAAAACATTCAGTACTTC
.,TRBV10-3,TRBJ1-2,many,CAISDRLLDYTF,TGTGCCATCAGTGACAGACTCCTTGACTACACCTTC
TRBD2,TRBV30,TRBJ2-1,.,CAWGTSGTPGSEQFF,TGTGCCTGGGGGACTAGCGGCACTCCCGGTTCTGAGCAGTTCTTC
TRBD2,TRBV3-1,TRBJ2-5,few,CASSQLAGVSETQYF,TGTGCCAGCAGCCAACTAGCGGGAGTCTCAGAGACCCAGTACTTC
.,TRBV6-5,TRBJ2-7,.,CASSYGQGPYEQYF,TGTGCCAGCAGTTACGGGCAGGGCCCCTACGAGCAGTACTTC
.,TRBV6-1,TRBJ1-1,many,CASSPQERGKAFF,TGTGCCAGCAGTCCACAGGAAAGGGGGAAAGCTTTCTTT
.,TRBV18,TRBJ1-6,.,CASSPVTFGVSGSPLHF,TGTGCCAGCTCCCCGGTCACTTTTGGGGTTTCCGGATCACCCCTCCACTTT
.,TRBV6-1,TRBJ2-7,many,CASRSGRSSPEQYF,TGTGCCAGCAGATCTGGAAGAAGCTCCCCCGAGCAGTACTTC
.,TRBV7-3,TRBJ2-5,many,CASSLLPSSMETQYF,TGTGCCAGCAGCTTACTGCCTAGTAGCATGGAGACCCAGTACTTC
.,TRBV6-2/TRBV6-3,TRBJ2-7,.,CASREPGLHIGQYF,TGTGCCAGCAGAGAGCCGGGACTCCACATTGGGCAGTACTTC
TRBD1,TRBV2,TRBJ2-2,many,CATLGDSLNTGELFF,TGTGCCACTCTGGGGGACAGCTTGAACACCGGGGAGCTGTTTTTT
TRBD1,TRBV6-2/TRBV6-3,TRBJ1-1,many,CASSYGQGSYVEAFF,TGTGCCAGCAGTTACGGACAGGGCTCCTACGTTGAAGCTTTCTTT
.,TRBV27,TRBJ1-3,many,CASRHPRISGNTIYF,TGTGCCAGTCGACATCCCCGGATCTCTGGAAACACCATATATTTT
TRBD1,TRBV29-1,TRBJ1-1,few,CSVDGQGPSTPMNTEAFF,TGCAGCGTTGATGGACAGGGCCCCTCCACTCCTATGAACACTGAAGCTTTCTTT
.,TRBV9,TRBJ1-2,many,CASSPDHYGYTF,TGTGCCAGCAGCCCCGACCACTATGGCTACACCTTC
TRBD2,TRBV12-5,TRBJ2-7,.,CASGPLGTRASYEQYF,TGTGCTAGTGGTCCTCTAGGGACTAGAGCCTCCTACGAGCAGTACTTC
.,TRBV7-9,TRBJ1-1,many,CASSLSEGSGAFF,TGTGCCAGCAGCCTCTCGGAGGGGAGTGGAGCTTTCTTT
TRBD1,TRBV12-3/TRBV12-4,TRBJ2-2,many,CASSLRGGRVGTGELFF,TGTGCCAGCAGTCTCAGAGGGGGCAGGGTGGGCACCGGGGAGCTGTTTTTT
.,TRBV11-2,TRBJ2-7,many,CASSLEPKGGWSYEQYF,TGTGCCAGCAGCTTAGAGCCAAAGGGGGGTTGGAGCTACGAGCAGTACTTC
TRBD1,TRBV15,TRBJ1-6,many,CTTSREDRAHSPLHF,TGTACCACCAGCAGAGAGGACAGGGCTCATTCACCCCTCCACTTT
.,TRBV12-3/TRBV12-4,TRBJ2-7,.,CASSPRAGVHEQYF,TGTGCCAGCAGTCCACGGGCAGGGGTCCACGAGCAGTACTTC
.,TRBV11-2,TRBJ2-4,many,CASSSTSAGGGNIQYF,TGTGCCAGCAGCTCAACTAGCGCCGGAGGGGGGAACATTCAGTACTTC
TRBD1,TRBV6-1,TRBJ1-5,many,CASRRGRTGSNQPQHF,TGTGCCAGCAGAAGGGGGCGGACTGGGAGCAATCAGCCCCAGCATTTT
.,TRBV28,TRBJ2-5,many,CASSFLGRAETQYF,TGTGCCAGCAGTTTCTTGGGGAGAGCAGAGACCCAGTACTTC
.,TRBV6-5,TRBJ1-5,.,CASTEPDSNQPQHF,TGTGCCAGCACAGAGCCGGACAGCAATCAGCCCCAGCATTTT
.,TRBV29-1,TRBJ1-1,many,CSVDKTRDTEAFF,TGCAGCGTTGATAAGACACGGGACACTGAAGCTTTCTTT
TRBD2,TRBV5-1,TRBJ2-2,.,CASSLLAGADGELFF,TGCGCCAGCAGCTTGCTAGCGGGAGCTGACGGGGAGCTGTTTTTT
.,TRBV29-1,TRBJ2-5,many,CSVRRRGGQETQYF,TGCAGCGTTCGTCGTCGGGGCGGCCAAGAGACCCAGTACTTC
.,TRBV7-2,TRBJ2-5,.,CASSLAGGYQETQYF,TGTGCCAGCAGCCTCGCAGGGGGGTACCAAGAGACCCAGTACTTC
.,TRBV2,TRBJ1-1,many,CASRPKVRDTMNTEAFF,TGTGCCAGCAGGCCGAAGGTCCGGGATACTATGAACACTGAAGCTTTCTTT